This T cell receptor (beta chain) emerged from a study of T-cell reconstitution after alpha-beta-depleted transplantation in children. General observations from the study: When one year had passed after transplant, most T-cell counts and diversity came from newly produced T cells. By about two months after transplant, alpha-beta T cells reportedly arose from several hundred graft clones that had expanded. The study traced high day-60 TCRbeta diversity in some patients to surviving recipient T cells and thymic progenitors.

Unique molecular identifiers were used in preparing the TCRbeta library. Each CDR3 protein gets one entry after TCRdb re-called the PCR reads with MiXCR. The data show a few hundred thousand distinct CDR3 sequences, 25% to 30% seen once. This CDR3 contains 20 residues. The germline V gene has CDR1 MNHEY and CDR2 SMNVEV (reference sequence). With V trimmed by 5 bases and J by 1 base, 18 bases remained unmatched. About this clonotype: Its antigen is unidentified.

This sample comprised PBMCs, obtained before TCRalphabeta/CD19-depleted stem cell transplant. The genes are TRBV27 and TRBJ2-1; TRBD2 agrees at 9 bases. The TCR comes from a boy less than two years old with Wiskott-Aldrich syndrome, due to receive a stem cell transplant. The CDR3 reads CASSRRSIGLAGASYNEQFF. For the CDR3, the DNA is TGTGCCAGCAGTCGCCGATCAATTGGTTTAGCGGGAGCATCCTACAATGAGCAGTTCTTC.